The TCR beta chain under discussion was sequenced for a study of T cells after yellow fever vaccination. This CDR3 contains 14 residues. Trimming left V 4 bases short and J 1 base short, with 8 bases between. Germline V CDR1 and CDR2: KGHSH, LQKENI. This clonotype has a handful of counts. TCRdb passed the 5' RACE reads through MiXCR, listing each CDR3 protein once. The sample records around 350,000 distinct CDR3 sequences, more than 5.5% being singletons. The specimen was PBMCs, collected 5 days after the yellow fever booster vaccination. The TCR was taken from a man between 25 and 39 years old who received the YFV17D yellow fever vaccine. This chain links TRBV18 with TRBJ2-4; no clear D. The CDR3 loop is CASSLLEAKNIQYF. DNA of the CDR3: TGTGCCAGCTCACTTTTGGAGGCCAAAAACATTCAGTACTTC.